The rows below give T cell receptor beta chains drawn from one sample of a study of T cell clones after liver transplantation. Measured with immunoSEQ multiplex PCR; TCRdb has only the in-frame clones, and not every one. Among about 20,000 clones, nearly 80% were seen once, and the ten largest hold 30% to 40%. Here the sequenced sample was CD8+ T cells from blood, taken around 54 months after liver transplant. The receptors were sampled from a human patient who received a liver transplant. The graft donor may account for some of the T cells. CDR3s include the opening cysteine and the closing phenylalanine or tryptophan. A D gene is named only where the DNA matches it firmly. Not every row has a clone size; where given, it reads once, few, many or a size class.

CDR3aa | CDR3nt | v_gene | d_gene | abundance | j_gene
CASSLRPLGAYEQYF | TGTGCCAGCAGTTTACGCCCTCTGGGGGCCTACGAGCAGTACTTC | TRBV28 | - | - | TRBJ2-7
CASSDYNDPGGYTF | TGTGCCAGCAGTGATTATAACGACCCCGGTGGCTACACCTTC | TRBV6-1 | - | - | TRBJ1-2
CASSTWDTQYF | TGTGCCAGCAGTACATGGGATACGCAGTATTTT | TRBV5-6 | - | - | TRBJ2-3
CASSLGGRRTGELFF | TGTGCCAGCAGCTTAGGAGGCCGGAGGACCGGGGAGCTGTTTTTT | TRBV7-2 | - | - | TRBJ2-2
CAITEGLAGNQETQYF | TGTGCCATCACAGAGGGACTAGCGGGGAACCAAGAGACCCAGTACTTC | TRBV2 | TRBD2 | - | TRBJ2-5
CASSLTQAGDNQPQHF | TGTGCCAGCAGCTTGACTCAGGCCGGAGACAATCAGCCCCAGCATTTT | TRBV5-4 | - | once | TRBJ1-5
CATCRREGTNSYEQYF | TGTGCCACCTGCCGGCGGGAGGGGACGAACTCCTACGAGCAGTACTTC | TRBV10-3 | TRBD2 | - | TRBJ2-7
CASSPGLRTDTQYF | TGTGCCAGCAGTCCGGGACTGCGCACAGATACGCAGTATTTT | TRBV2 | - | - | TRBJ2-3
CASSIQDYTDTQYF | TGTGCCAGTAGTATACAGGACTACACAGATACGCAGTATTTT | TRBV19 | - | - | TRBJ2-3
CAITPQESYEQYF | TGTGCCATCACTCCTCAGGAGTCTTACGAGCAGTACTTC | TRBV10-3 | - | - | TRBJ2-7
CAISEAVGGATDTQYF | TGTGCCATCAGTGAGGCTGTCGGGGGGGCCACAGATACGCAGTATTTT | TRBV10-3 | TRBD2 | - | TRBJ2-3
CASSNRDMIYEQYF | TGTGCCAGTAGTAATAGGGACATGATCTACGAGCAGTACTTC | TRBV19 | - | few | TRBJ2-7
CASSVDQGAETDTQYF | TGTGCCAGCAGCGTAGACCAGGGGGCTGAAACAGATACGCAGTATTTT | TRBV9 | TRBD1 | - | TRBJ2-3
CASSMTVGDSYEQYF | TGTGCCAGCAGTATGACAGTGGGGGACTCCTACGAGCAGTACTTC | TRBV27 | - | medium-sized | TRBJ2-7
CASSLSAGGLYNEQFF | TGTGCCAGCAGCTTATCAGCGGGGGGGCTCTACAATGAGCAGTTCTTC | TRBV7-8 | TRBD2 | - | TRBJ2-1
CASSTHNRDGGTEAFF | TGCGCCAGCAGCACCCATAATAGGGATGGGGGCACTGAAGCTTTCTTT | TRBV4-1 | - | - | TRBJ1-1
CASSLGVGWPQHF | TGTGCCAGCAGCTTAGGGGTGGGTTGGCCCCAGCATTTT | TRBV11-2 | - | - | TRBJ1-5
CSVEGLAGRETQYF | TGCAGCGTTGAAGGACTAGCGGGGAGAGAGACCCAGTACTTC | TRBV29-1 | TRBD2 | - | TRBJ2-5
CATTTGESNQPQHF | TGCGCTACTACGACAGGGGAGAGCAATCAGCCCCAGCATTTT | TRBV19 | TRBD1 | - | TRBJ1-5
CACSRDRGLGYEQYF | TGTGCCTGCTCCCGGGACAGGGGTCTGGGCTACGAGCAGTACTTC | TRBV28 | TRBD1 | - | TRBJ2-7
CASSEGQGVDEQFF | TGTGCCAGCAGCGAGGGACAGGGGGTCGATGAGCAGTTCTTC | TRBV11-2 | TRBD1 | once | TRBJ2-1
CASSLETGSYEQYF | TGTGCCAGCAGTTTAGAGACAGGGTCCTACGAGCAGTACTTC | TRBV27 | TRBD1 | - | TRBJ2-7
CASSVDRGSSYNEQFF | TGTGCCAGCAGCGTAGACAGGGGGAGCTCCTACAATGAGCAGTTCTTC | TRBV9 | TRBD1 | - | TRBJ2-1
CASSEVSSNYGYTF | TGTGCCAGCAGTGAGGTCAGTTCTAACTATGGCTACACCTTC | TRBV6-1 | - | - | TRBJ1-2
CASSPGTVEQYF | TGTGCCAGCAGTCCCGGGACAGTGGAGCAGTACTTC | TRBV6-6 | TRBD1 | - | TRBJ2-7
CASSYAYRNDYGYTF | TGTGCCAGCAGTTATGCCTATCGGAATGACTATGGCTACACCTTC | TRBV6-5 | - | - | TRBJ1-2
CAWSLLAPGDEQYF | TGTGCCTGGAGTCTCTTGGCCCCAGGAGACGAGCAGTACTTC | TRBV30 | - | once | TRBJ2-7
CASSRGGALTFSGANVLTF | TGTGCCAGCAGCCGAGGGGGGGCACTGACCTTCTCTGGGGCCAACGTCCTGACTTTC | TRBV13 | - | - | TRBJ2-6
CASGIMDTEAFF | TGTGCCAGTGGGATCATGGACACTGAAGCTTTCTTT | TRBV6-1 | - | - | TRBJ1-1
CASRPGLAANTGELFF | TGTGCCAGCAGGCCAGGACTAGCGGCGAACACCGGGGAGCTGTTTTTT | TRBV2 | TRBD2 | - | TRBJ2-2
CASSLSFEQYF | TGTGCCAGCAGTTTATCGTTCGAGCAGTACTTC | TRBV27 | - | - | TRBJ2-7
CASSLEVSGATDTQYF | TGTGCCAGCAGCTTAGAGGTCAGCGGGGCCACAGATACGCAGTATTTT | TRBV7-6 | TRBD2 | - | TRBJ2-3
CASSIAGQREKLFF | TGTGCCAGTAGTATAGCGGGACAGCGTGAAAAACTGTTTTTT | TRBV19 | TRBD1 | - | TRBJ1-4
CASSPTPQYEQYF | TGTGCCAGTAGTCCAACCCCCCAGTACGAGCAGTACTTC | TRBV19 | - | once | TRBJ2-7
CASSFLGGGEQYF | TGTGCCAGCAGCTTCCTTGGAGGGGGCGAGCAGTACTTC | TRBV11-3 | - | - | TRBJ2-7
CASRPGTNNEKLFF | TGCGCCAGCAGGCCAGGGACAAATAATGAAAAACTGTTTTTT | TRBV5-1 | - | once | TRBJ1-4
CASSAGQGEQNEQFF | TGTGCCAGCAGCGCCGGACAGGGAGAACAGAATGAGCAGTTCTTC | TRBV7-6 | TRBD1 | - | TRBJ2-1